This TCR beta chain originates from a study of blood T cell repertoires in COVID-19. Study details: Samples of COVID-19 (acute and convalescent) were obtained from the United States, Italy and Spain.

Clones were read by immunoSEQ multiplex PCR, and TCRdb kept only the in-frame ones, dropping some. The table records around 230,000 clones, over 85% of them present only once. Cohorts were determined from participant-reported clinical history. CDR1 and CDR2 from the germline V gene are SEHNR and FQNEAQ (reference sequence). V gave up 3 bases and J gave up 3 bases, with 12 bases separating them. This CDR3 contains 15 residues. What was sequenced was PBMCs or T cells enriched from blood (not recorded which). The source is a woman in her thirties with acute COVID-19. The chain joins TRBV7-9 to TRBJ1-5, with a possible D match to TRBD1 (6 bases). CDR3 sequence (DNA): TGTGCCAGCAGCTTGGAAGGACAGTTCAATCAGCCCCAGCATTTT. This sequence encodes CASSLEGQFNQPQHF.